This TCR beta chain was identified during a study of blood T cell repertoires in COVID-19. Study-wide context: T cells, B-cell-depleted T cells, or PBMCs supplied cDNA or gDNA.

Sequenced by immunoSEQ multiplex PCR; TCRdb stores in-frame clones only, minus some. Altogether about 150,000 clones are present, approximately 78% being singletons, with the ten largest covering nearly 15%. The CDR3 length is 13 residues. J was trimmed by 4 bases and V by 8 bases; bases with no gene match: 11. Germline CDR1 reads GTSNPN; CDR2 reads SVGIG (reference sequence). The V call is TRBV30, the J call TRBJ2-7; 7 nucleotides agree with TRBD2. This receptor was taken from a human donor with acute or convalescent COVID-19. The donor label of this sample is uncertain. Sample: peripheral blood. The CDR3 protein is CALPLAGDYEQYF. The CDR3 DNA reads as TGTGCCCTTCCTTTGGCGGGGGATTACGAGCAGTACTTC.